This T cell receptor beta chain was recorded in a study of cytomegalovirus exposure and HLA in healthy donors. Study-level points and caveats: Across HLA loci, a later analysis found differing TCR association rates, with DRB1 most and HLA-C fewest. Accurate predictions that matched the HLA-A and HLA-B alleles of most subjects were reportedly made from TCR beta sequences.

In regard to this clone: Its antigen is unidentified.

Trimming removed 5 bases at V and 1 base at J, with 11 bases between. The CDR3 is 13 residues long. Germline assignment: CDR1 GTSNPN and CDR2 SVGIG (reference sequence). Primers for the PCR totalled 60 Vbeta and 13 Jbeta. TCRdb keeps only in-frame clones here, not all; method: immunoSEQ multiplex PCR. The sample contains 130,000 or so clones, about 81% of which appear only once. The V call is TRBV30, the J call TRBJ1-2; possible D gene TRBD1, 5 bases. The source of this sequence is a woman aged 45-65 years in good health and CMV-seropositive. The sample was PBMCs. Here the CDR3 reads CAWEEQVNYGYTF. CDR3 nucleotides: TGTGCCTGGGAGGAACAGGTTAACTATGGCTACACCTTC.